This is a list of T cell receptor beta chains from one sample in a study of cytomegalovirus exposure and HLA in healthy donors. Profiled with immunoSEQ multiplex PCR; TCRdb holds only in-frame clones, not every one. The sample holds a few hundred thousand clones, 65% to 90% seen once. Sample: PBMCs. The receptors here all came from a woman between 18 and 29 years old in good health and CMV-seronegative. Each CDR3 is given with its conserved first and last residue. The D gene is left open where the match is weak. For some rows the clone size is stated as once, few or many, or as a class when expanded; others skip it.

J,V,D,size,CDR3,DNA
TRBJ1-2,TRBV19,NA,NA,CASSPRTAYGYTF,TGTGCCAGTAGTCCCCGGACAGCCTATGGCTACACCTTC
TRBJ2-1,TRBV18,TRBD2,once,CASSPFQGSGGYNEQFF,TGTGCCAGCTCACCATTCCAAGGGAGCGGGGGCTACAATGAGCAGTTCTTC
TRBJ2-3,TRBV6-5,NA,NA,CASSFRARSTDTQYF,TGTGCCAGCAGTTTCAGGGCCAGAAGCACAGATACGCAGTATTTT
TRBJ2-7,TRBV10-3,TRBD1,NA,CAIRSRDRGPLRQEQYF,TGTGCCATCAGGTCGCGGGACAGGGGTCCCTTACGTCAAGAGCAGTACTTC
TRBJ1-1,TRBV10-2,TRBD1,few,CASSITGAGNTEAFF,TGCGCCAGCAGTATAACAGGGGCAGGAAACACTGAAGCTTTCTTT
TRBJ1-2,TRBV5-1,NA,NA,CASSLEGGDAYGYTF,TGCGCCAGCAGCTTGGAAGGAGGGGACGCCTATGGCTACACCTTC
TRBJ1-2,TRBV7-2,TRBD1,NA,CASRLGQGSFYGYTF,TGTGCCAGCAGGCTGGGACAGGGGTCCTTCTATGGCTACACCTTC
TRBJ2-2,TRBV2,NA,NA,CASSAGLDTGELFF,TGTGCCAGCAGTGCGGGACTGGACACCGGGGAGCTGTTTTTT
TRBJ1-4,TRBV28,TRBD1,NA,CASSFTGGNEKLFF,TGTGCCAGCAGTTTTACAGGGGGTAATGAAAAACTGTTTTTT
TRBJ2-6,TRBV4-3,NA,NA,CASSPPGSVLEGANVLTF,TGCGCCAGCAGCCCGCCGGGATCAGTTTTGGAAGGGGCCAACGTCCTGACTTTC
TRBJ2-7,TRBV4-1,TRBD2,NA,CASRGTSGGTYEQYF,TGCGCCAGCAGAGGCACTAGCGGGGGCACCTACGAGCAGTACTTC
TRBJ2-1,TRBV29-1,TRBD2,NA,CSVQGTSGGRFSYNEQFF,TGCAGCGTGCAAGGGACTAGCGGGGGACGTTTCTCCTACAATGAGCAGTTCTTC
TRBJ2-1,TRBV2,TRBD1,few,CASRSQGAAEQFF,TGTGCCAGCAGAAGCCAGGGGGCGGCTGAGCAGTTCTTC
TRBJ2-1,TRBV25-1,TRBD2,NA,CASSVSLAGADNEQFF,TGTGCCAGCAGTGTCTCCTTAGCGGGAGCCGACAATGAGCAGTTCTTC
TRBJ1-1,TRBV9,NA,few,CASSIGTPNTEAFF,TGTGCCAGCAGCATCGGGACACCGAACACTGAAGCTTTCTTT
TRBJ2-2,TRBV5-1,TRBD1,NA,CASRPGDRGVSGELFF,TGCGCCAGCAGACCCGGTGACAGGGGTGTTTCTGGGGAGCTGTTTTTT
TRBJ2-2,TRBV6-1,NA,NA,CASSEVDGRRTGELFF,TGTGCCAGCAGTGAAGTGGACGGGAGACGAACCGGGGAGCTGTTTTTT
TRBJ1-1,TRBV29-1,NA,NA,CSVGFWGGVQTEAFF,TGCAGCGTTGGATTTTGGGGAGGGGTCCAGACTGAAGCTTTCTTT
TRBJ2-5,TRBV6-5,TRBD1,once,CASRQDREGASQYF,TGTGCCAGCAGACAAGACAGGGAAGGAGCATCCCAGTACTTC
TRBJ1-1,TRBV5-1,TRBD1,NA,CASSLLGTGGVSTEAFF,TGCGCCAGCAGCTTACTCGGGACAGGGGGCGTTAGCACTGAAGCTTTCTTT
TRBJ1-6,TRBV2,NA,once,CASSRGVYNSPLHF,TGTGCCAGCTCGCGGGGGGTCTATAATTCACCCCTCCACTTT